Listed below are T cell receptor beta chains from one sample, sequenced in a study of CD8 T cells in ankylosing spondylitis. Using its own MiXCR run on the 5' RACE reads, TCRdb lists one record per CDR3 protein. The sample records around 490,000 distinct CDR3 sequences, over 4% being singletons. The sample comprised blood, either unsorted or a sorted T cell fraction (not recorded which). The receptors shown here come from a male donor with ankylosing spondylitis. CDR3s include the opening cysteine and the closing phenylalanine or tryptophan. D genes are given only for firm matches. Expanded clones get a size class; other rows say once, few or many, or leave the size out.

V	size	D	J	CDR3	DNA
TRBV5-1	-	TRBD2	TRBJ2-2	CASSSLTSGMSGELFF	TGCGCCAGCAGCTCTCTTACTAGCGGGATGAGCGGGGAGCTGTTTTTT
TRBV12-3/TRBV12-4	many	TRBD2	TRBJ2-1	CASSSSSSGGTNEQFF	TGTGCCAGCAGTTCATCGTCTAGCGGGGGGACCAATGAGCAGTTCTTC
TRBV4-3	many	TRBD1	TRBJ1-6	CASSQDYRGDSPLHF	TGCGCCAGCAGCCAAGATTACAGGGGGGATTCACCCCTCCACTTT
TRBV10-3	many	-	TRBJ2-1	CAISVDSSSYNEQFF	TGTGCCATCAGTGTTGACAGTAGCTCCTACAATGAGCAGTTCTTC
TRBV7-9	many	-	TRBJ1-1	CASDRGGTAFF	TGTGCCAGCGACAGAGGTGGTACGGCTTTCTTT
TRBV7-8	many	TRBD2	TRBJ2-2	CASSEGLAGGTNTGELFF	TGTGCCAGCAGCGAGGGACTAGCGGGGGGAACGAACACCGGGGAGCTGTTTTTT
TRBV4-1	many	-	TRBJ2-7	CASSQSPGGGYEQYF	TGCGCCAGCAGCCAAAGTCCTGGGGGCGGGTACGAGCAGTACTTC
TRBV5-4	many	-	TRBJ2-1	CASSPARTRSSYNEQFF	TGTGCCAGCAGCCCGGCCAGGACACGGAGCTCCTACAATGAGCAGTTCTTC
TRBV2	few	TRBD2	TRBJ2-5	CASSDERGGLTQYF	TGTGCCAGCAGTGACGAGCGGGGGGGCCTCACCCAGTACTTC
TRBV10-3	many	-	TRBJ2-7	CAISGRGQSYEQYF	TGTGCCATCAGTGGAAGAGGACAGTCCTACGAGCAGTACTTC
TRBV6-5	many	-	TRBJ2-1	CASSYLRGTYNEQFF	TGTGCCAGCAGTTACCTCAGGGGCACCTACAATGAGCAGTTCTTC
TRBV6-5	-	TRBD1	TRBJ2-7	CASSYYGQGVEQYF	TGTGCCAGCAGTTACTATGGACAGGGGGTCGAGCAGTACTTC
TRBV6-5	many	-	TRBJ1-1	CASSHHPKTGTEAFF	TGTGCCAGCAGTCACCATCCCAAGACAGGCACTGAAGCTTTCTTT
TRBV18	many	TRBD1	TRBJ1-2	CASSPPGTGDYGYTF	TGTGCCAGCTCACCTCCCGGGACAGGAGACTATGGCTACACCTTC
TRBV9	many	-	TRBJ2-5	CASSVGQTNQETQYF	TGTGCCAGCAGCGTAGGTCAGACCAACCAAGAGACCCAGTACTTC
TRBV5-6	many	TRBD1	TRBJ2-1	CASSSGQPLYNEQFF	TGTGCCAGCAGCTCGGGACAGCCACTTTACAATGAGCAGTTCTTC
TRBV20-1	many	-	TRBJ2-7	CSAVVLGGSLHEQYF	TGCAGTGCTGTGGTCTTAGGTGGGAGCCTACACGAGCAGTACTTC
TRBV7-3	many	TRBD1	TRBJ2-1	CASSPGQTWNEQFF	TGTGCCAGCAGCCCGGGACAGACCTGGAATGAGCAGTTCTTC
TRBV28	-	-	TRBJ2-3	CASSLAGVSTDTQYF	TGTGCCAGCAGTTTGGCAGGGGTCAGCACAGATACGCAGTATTTT
TRBV7-7	few	-	TRBJ2-5	CASSAQLRETQYF	TGTGCTAGCAGCGCTCAACTTAGGGAGACCCAGTACTTC
TRBV7-2	many	-	TRBJ1-1	CASSLLPSLNTEAFF	TGTGCCAGCAGCTTATTACCCAGCCTTAACACTGAAGCTTTCTTT
TRBV2	many	-	TRBJ1-3	CASSRELANTIYF	TGTGCCAGCAGTCGAGAGCTCGCAAACACCATATATTTT
TRBV5-1	many	TRBD2	TRBJ2-7	CASSLWPSGSSYEQYF	TGCGCCAGCAGCTTGTGGCCTAGCGGGAGCTCCTACGAGCAGTACTTC
TRBV12-3/TRBV12-4	many	-	TRBJ1-6	CASSFGTSTSPLHF	TGTGCCAGCAGTTTCGGGACTAGCACTTCACCCCTCCACTTT
TRBV4-1	-	-	TRBJ2-3	CASSPRPVLTATDTQYF	TGCGCCAGCAGCCCAAGACCTGTTTTAACGGCCACAGATACGCAGTATTTT
TRBV10-3	many	TRBD1	TRBJ1-2	CAIRTGGNGYTF	TGTGCCATCAGGACAGGGGGCAATGGCTACACCTTC
TRBV20-1	many	TRBD2	TRBJ2-7	CSVLGLAASYEQYF	TGCAGTGTTTTAGGACTAGCGGCCTCCTACGAGCAGTACTTC
TRBV7-3	many	-	TRBJ2-3	CASRRGPTDTQYF	TGTGCCAGCAGACGCGGACCCACAGATACGCAGTATTTT
TRBV20-1	many	-	TRBJ2-5	CSARDPGQETQYF	TGCAGTGCTAGAGATCCGGGCCAAGAGACCCAGTACTTC
TRBV20-1	many	TRBD1	TRBJ1-1	CSVSPGGSGSAFF	TGCAGTGTCAGCCCAGGGGGAAGTGGATCAGCTTTCTTT
TRBV6-1	few	-	TRBJ2-5	CASSDLIQYF	TGTGCCAGCAGTGATTTGATCCAGTACTTC
TRBV5-1	many	-	TRBJ2-3	CASSLLQGTSTDTQYF	TGCGCCAGCAGCTTGCTTCAGGGGACAAGCACAGATACGCAGTATTTT
TRBV7-7	few	-	TRBJ2-7	CASSLEYGTGYEQYF	TGTGCTAGCAGCTTAGAGTACGGGACGGGCTACGAGCAGTACTTC
TRBV20-1	many	-	TRBJ1-5	CSARGGYDNQPQHF	TGCAGTGCTAGAGGCGGGTACGACAATCAGCCCCAGCATTTT
TRBV5-1	many	-	TRBJ1-1	CASSLPGPEAFF	TGCGCCAGCAGCTTGCCGGGGCCTGAAGCTTTCTTT
TRBV12-3/TRBV12-4	many	TRBD2	TRBJ2-3	CASSSPTSHTQYF	TGTGCCAGCAGTTCCCCGACTAGCCATACGCAGTATTTT
TRBV29-1	many	TRBD1	TRBJ2-7	CSVRGRATYEQYF	TGCAGCGTGAGGGGGCGAGCCACCTACGAGCAGTACTTC
TRBV28	-	-	TRBJ2-1	CASSLGIYGNEQFF	TGTGCCAGCAGTTTAGGGATTTATGGGAATGAGCAGTTCTTC
TRBV5-1	many	-	TRBJ2-2	CASSLAPLPNTGELFF	TGCGCCAGCAGCTTGGCCCCCCTACCGAACACCGGGGAGCTGTTTTTT
TRBV7-8	many	TRBD1	TRBJ2-7	CASSRQGRGEQYF	TGTGCCAGCTCCCGACAGGGGCGGGGAGAGCAGTACTTC
TRBV4-3	many	TRBD2	TRBJ2-1	CASSQVAGGTDNEQFF	TGCGCCAGCAGCCAAGTTGCGGGAGGTACAGACAATGAGCAGTTCTTC
TRBV5-1	many	TRBD1	TRBJ1-2	CASSRTGVNYGYTF	TGCGCCAGCAGCAGGACAGGAGTTAACTATGGCTACACCTTC
TRBV5-6	-	-	TRBJ1-1	CAGGSGGDTEAFF	TGTGCCGGGGGTTCGGGGGGCGATACTGAAGCTTTCTTT
TRBV20-1	many	-	TRBJ2-2	CSARTSYTGELFF	TGCAGTGCGAGAACTTCCTACACCGGGGAGCTGTTTTTT
TRBV6-2/TRBV6-3	many	-	TRBJ1-1	CASKGVRRNTEAFF	TGTGCCAGCAAAGGGGTTCGGAGGAACACTGAAGCTTTCTTT
TRBV20-1	-	TRBD2	TRBJ2-3	CSARDLASGATDTQYF	TGCAGTGCTAGAGATTTGGCTAGCGGGGCCACGGATACGCAGTATTTT
TRBV20-1	few	TRBD1	TRBJ1-5	CSAGRTGSPNQPQHF	TGCAGTGCTGGAAGGACAGGGAGTCCCAATCAGCCCCAGCATTTT